The 15 T cell receptor beta chains reported below all come from one sample, sequenced in a study of cytomegalovirus exposure and HLA in healthy donors. Primers: 60 Vbeta forward and 13 Jbeta reverse. Here immunoSEQ multiplex PCR was the method, and the copy in TCRdb shows in-frame clones only, minus some. The data contain roughly 160,000 clones, about 72% of them seen just once; the ten biggest clones take up under 1.5%. The sample taken for sequencing was PBMCs. The origin of the receptors is a man aged 60 to 75 in good health and CMV-seronegative.

The V and J genes are TRBV5-5 and TRBJ2-5; D perhaps matches TRBD2 (5 bases). Per the germline V gene, CDR1 is SGHKS and CDR2 is YYEKEE (reference sequence). V was clipped by 2 bases and J by 3 bases, with 14 bases between them. This CDR3 has 15 amino acids. The CDR3 here is CASSLGATTKETQYF. Written as DNA, the CDR3 is TGTGCCAGCAGCTTAGGTGCGACTACCAAAGAGACCCAGTACTTC.

The chain has TRBV5-5 and TRBJ2-7; maybe TRBD1 (6 bases). With 4 bases removed from V and 5 bases from J, the gap between germline ends came to 19 bases. CDR1 is SGHKS, CDR2 YYEKEE, per germline (reference sequence). The CDR3 is made up of 15 amino acids. The CDR3 loop reads CASSPTGMGVDEQYF. The CDR3 bases are TGTGCCAGCAGCCCAACAGGGATGGGAGTGGACGAGCAGTACTTC.

The V gene is TRBV11-3, the J gene TRBJ2-3; D gene uncertain. Deletions cut 1 base from V and 2 bases from J, with 10 bases between. CDR1 and CDR2 from the germline V gene are SGHNT and YENEEA. This CDR3 is built from 15 residues. CDR3 region: CASSLGAQYTDTQYF. The CDR3, as DNA: TGTGCCAGCAGCTTAGGAGCACAGTACACAGATACGCAGTATTTT.

This clone was counted between two and nine times. The chain recombines TRBV10-3 with TRBJ2-2, with 7 bases identical to TRBD1. This CDR3 comprises 15 residues. Trimming took 4 bases from V and 1 from J; bases not matched to a gene: 3. Germline values: CDR1 ENHRY, CDR2 SYGVKD. Here the CDR3 DNA reads TGTGCCATCAGTGTCGGGACAGAGAACACCGGGGAGCTGTTTTTT. Translating gives CAISVGTENTGELFF.

The chain is built from TRBV28 and TRBJ1-3, with TRBD1 matching 9 bases. From germline, CDR1 is MDHEN and CDR2 SYDVKM. V trimming: 5 bases; J trimming: 2 bases; junction bases outside the gene matches: 4. The CDR3 loop spans 15 amino acids. The CDR3 protein is CASSSGQGTGNTIYF. CDR3 coding DNA: TGTGCCAGCAGTAGTGGACAGGGGACTGGAAACACCATATATTTT.

The chain carries TRBV7-2 and TRBJ2-2; possible D gene TRBD2, 6 bases. This CDR3 contains 16 residues. Looked up from germline, CDR1 is SGHTA and CDR2 is FQGNSA. The V end lost 5 bases, the J end lost 6 bases, and 19 bases lay between the germline ends. CDR3 coding DNA: TGTGCCAGCAGCCGGGACCGGGGCGGGGAAGCCGGGGAGCTGTTTTTT. This translates into CASSRDRGGEAGELFF.

This clone turned up a few times. This rearrangement joins TRBV6-5 to TRBJ2-7, with TRBD1 identical over 8 bases. The J segment lost 3 bases and the V segment lost 10 bases, leaving 8 bases of the junction unmatched. Germline V gene data show CDR1 as MNHEY and CDR2 as SVGAGI. The CDR3 has 13 amino acids. In DNA, the CDR3 is TGTGCCACCGGGACAGGAACTGACTACGAGCAGTACTTC. Amino acid sequence: CATGTGTDYEQYF.

V gene TRBV28 combines with J gene TRBJ2-1, with D possibly matching TRBD1 (6 bases). The V and J ends lost 4 bases and 0 bases respectively, with 19 bases between them. Germline V gene lookup returns CDR1 MDHEN and CDR2 SYDVKM. The CDR3 runs 18 residues. The CDR3 region has the DNA TGTGCCAGCAGTTGGGACGTCCGAACAGGGCCCTCCTACAATGAGCAGTTCTTC. It yields the protein CASSWDVRTGPSYNEQFF.

The CDR3 region is CASSLVGGAVGELFF. The CDR3 DNA is TGTGCCAGCAGCTTAGTAGGGGGGGCGGTCGGGGAGCTGTTTTTT. V and J are TRBV11-2 and TRBJ2-2; tentative D call: TRBD2 (7 bases). Trimming shortened V by 1 base and J by 7 bases, and 13 bases separated the two germline ends. The germline CDR1 and CDR2 sequences are SGHAT and FQNNGV. This CDR3 spans 15 amino acids.

Note on this clone: In the same sample, other DNA sequences code for this CDR3. The chain combines TRBV7-8 with TRBJ1-5; 7 bases line up with TRBD1. From germline, CDR1 is SGHVS and CDR2 FQNEAQ. The CDR3 extends over 15 amino acids. Trimming cost V 3 bases and J 0 bases; bases outside gene matches: 2. Here the CDR3 reads CASSLTGNSNQPQHF. In DNA form, the CDR3 reads TGTGCCAGCAGCTTGACAGGGAATAGCAATCAGCCCCAGCATTTT.

The J gene is TRBJ1-4, the V gene TRBV6-1; D is unresolved. Between the trimmed V and J ends, which lost 5 bases and 0 bases, there was a span of 10 bases. Germline-derived CDR1 and CDR2 are MNHNS and SASEGT. This CDR3 contains 15 residues. The CDR3 DNA is TGTGCCAGCAGTCCTATTAGCACAACTAATGAAAAACTGTTTTTT. As protein: CASSPISTTNEKLFF.

The chain couples TRBV28 to TRBJ2-3; 8 nucleotides match TRBD2. With V trimmed by 3 bases and J by 1 base, 3 bases remained unmatched. CDR1 is MDHEN and CDR2 is SYDVKM in the germline V gene. The CDR3 has 15 amino acids. The CDR3 loop reads CASSLSGRGTDTQYF. The CDR3 DNA sequence: TGTGCCAGCAGTTTGAGCGGGAGAGGCACAGATACGCAGTATTTT.

The chain combines TRBV9 with TRBJ2-1; 7 nucleotides line up with TRBD2. V dropped 4 bases and J dropped 4; count of bases not matched to a gene: 11. The CDR3 spans 16 residues. Germline assignment: CDR1 SGDLS and CDR2 YYNGEE. This CDR3 reads CASSPRGSGAYNEQFF. DNA for the CDR3: TGTGCCAGCAGCCCACGGGGGAGCGGGGCTTACAATGAGCAGTTCTTC.

This clone has only a few counts. V usage is TRBV2 and J usage is TRBJ2-5, with TRBD2 identical over 8 bases. Unmatched junction bases numbered 6, after V lost 3 bases and J lost 6 bases. The CDR3 is made up of 14 amino acids. Germline CDR1 SNHLY, CDR2 FYNNEI. The CDR3 region is CASSDRGGQQTQYF. The CDR3, as DNA: TGTGCCAGCAGTGACCGGGGGGGCCAGCAGACCCAGTACTTC. The full variable domain, with the rest looked up from reference TRBV2 and TRBJ2-5, is EPEVTQTPSHQVTQMGQEVILRCVPISNHLYFYWYRQILGQKVEFLVSFYNNEISEKSEIFDDQFSVERPDGSNFTLKIRSTKLEDSAMYFCASSDRGGQQTQYFGPGTRLLVL.

The chain joins TRBV7-9 to TRBJ2-7; D is perhaps TRBD2 (5 bases). CDR3 size: 16 residues. From germline, CDR1 is SEHNR and CDR2 FQNEAQ (reference sequence). The ends were cut back, 5 bases at V and 0 bases at J, with 17 bases in the middle. CDR3 in amino acids: CASSPYGLAHSYEQYF. In nucleotides, the CDR3 is TGTGCCAGCAGCCCTTACGGTCTAGCCCACTCCTACGAGCAGTACTTC.